Here is one TCR beta chain with its context. Its antigen is not known. CDR1 and CDR2 from the germline V gene are LGHNA and YSLEER. This CDR3 region has 17 residues. The ends were cut back, 1 base at V and 3 bases at J, with 13 bases in the middle. The entry originates in a study of T-cell memory formation after mild COVID-19. General study findings and limits: Pre-infection memory showed some responding clones, and this suggested that cross-reactive memory joined.

MiXCR was run by TCRdb on the 5' RACE reads, yielding one entry per CDR3 protein. The repertoire holds 300,000 to 400,000 distinct CDR3 sequences, with roughly an eighth as singletons. The TCR originated in a man between 18 and 29 years old who had mild COVID-19 (a few samples of this study predate the infection). Cell type and time point are not known. The sample was PBMCs or a T cell subset sorted from them (not recorded which). V is TRBV4-3 and J is TRBJ2-6; unclear D gene. CDR3 in DNA: TGCGCCAGCAGCCAAGTCAGTGGCTTTAGTGGGGCCAACGTCCTGACTTTC. Protein sequence: CASSQVSGFSGANVLTF.